This T cell receptor beta chain came from a study of OX40 agonist ivuxolimab in advanced cancers. Study summary: Checkpoint inhibitors had been given previously to around 38% of patients.

The table came from immunoSEQ multiplex PCR; TCRdb's copy has only in-frame clones and leaves some out. The sample yields around 55,000 clones, more than 75% seen once. Per germline, CDR1 MRHNA and CDR2 SNTAGT. The CDR3 spans 16 residues. Losses at the gene ends were 3 bases for V and 4 bases for J; bases not matched to a gene: 7. The starting material was CD4+ or CD8+ T cells sorted from blood, obtained in a trial of the OX40 agonist ivuxolimab. The TCR originated in an adult with an advanced solid tumor such as melanoma, head and neck, liver or kidney cancer. This sequence joins TRBV6-4 and TRBJ2-3; 10 nucleotides align to TRBD1. The CDR3 DNA follows: TGTGCCAGCAGTGAATTACCGGGACAGGGGCCAGATACGCAGTATTTT. It specifies CASSELPGQGPDTQYF.